This record looks at one T cell receptor (beta chain) sequence and its context. The antigen is not known. This CDR3 spans 12 amino acids. Trimming cost V 4 bases and J 0 bases, with 4 bases left between them. Germline lookup yields CDR1 SEHNR and CDR2 FQNEAQ (reference sequence). The sample belongs to a study of cytomegalovirus exposure and HLA in healthy donors. Turning to the study itself: Early released data had 65 million to 100 million unique TCRs, all coming from HLA-typed donors.

Study-level findings and limits: Investigators reported 150 to 200 TCR beta chains as tied to cytomegalovirus. Most TCR sequences showed up rarely, but some public TCRs showed up in many donors.

Primers: 60 Vbeta forward and 13 Jbeta reverse. Assay: immunoSEQ multiplex PCR; the TCRdb copy retains only in-frame clones and omits some. In the table there are about 200,000 clones, 85% to 90% of which are singletons. This clonotype was sampled from a woman aged 18-29 years in good health and CMV-seronegative. The sample comprised PBMCs. The chain couples TRBV7-9 to TRBJ2-7, with unresolved D. CDR3 nucleotide sequence: TGTGCCAGCAGCTCCCTCTCCTACGAGCAGTACTTC. It yields the protein CASSSLSYEQYF.